What follows are 18 T cell receptor beta chains derived from one specimen sequenced in a study of OX40 agonist ivuxolimab in advanced cancers. TCRdb's copy holds only in-frame clones and misses some; the assay was immunoSEQ multiplex PCR. The table lists about 100,000 clones, 89% of them singletons. This sample comprised CD4+ or CD8+ T cells sorted from blood, obtained in a trial of the OX40 agonist ivuxolimab. The receptor source for this set is an adult with an advanced solid tumor such as melanoma, head and neck, liver or kidney cancer.

CDR3 bases: TGTGCCAGCAGTTTATCGGTTCAGACAGATACGCAGTATTTT. It encodes CASSLSVQTDTQYF. The rearrangement joins TRBV27 to TRBJ2-3, with unresolved D. Looked up from germline, CDR1 is MNHEY and CDR2 is SMNVEV (reference sequence). V was clipped by 0 bases and J by 3 bases, with 7 bases between them. This CDR3 is built from 14 residues.

The chain has TRBV11-3 and TRBJ2-3; maybe TRBD1 (5 bases). Germline V lookup: CDR1 SGHNT, CDR2 YENEEA. V lost 1 base and J lost 3, with 8 bases in between. The CDR3 is made up of 14 amino acids. The CDR3 here is CASSLGGITDTQYF. In DNA, the CDR3 is TGTGCCAGCAGCTTAGGGGGCATTACAGATACGCAGTATTTT. Filled out from reference TRBV11-3 and TRBJ2-3, the complete variable domain reads EAGVVQSPRYKIIEKKQPVAFWCNPISGHNTLYWYLQNLGQGPELLIRYENEEAVDDSQLPKDRFSAERLKGVDSTLKIQPAELGDSAVYLCASSLGGITDTQYFGPGTRLTVL.

This chain joins TRBV27 and TRBJ2-6; tentatively, D is TRBD1 (6 bases). The V gene's germline CDR1 is MNHEY and CDR2 SMNVEV (reference sequence). This CDR3 contains 19 residues. With 5 bases removed from V and 4 bases from J, the gap between germline ends came to 24 bases. CDR3 loop: CASSTRPTGTWWGANVLTF. The CDR3 DNA is TGTGCCAGCAGTACAAGGCCGACAGGCACCTGGTGGGGGGCCAACGTCCTGACTTTC.

The rearrangement joins TRBV5-6 to TRBJ1-1; no firm D call. V was clipped by 0 bases and J by 4 bases, with 13 bases between them. The CDR3 has 15 residues. CDR1 and CDR2 (germline): SGHDT, YYEEEE. The CDR3 sequence: CASSLAGWEGTEAFF. CDR3 bases: TGTGCCAGCAGCTTGGCGGGTTGGGAAGGCACTGAAGCTTTCTTT.

The V gene is TRBV29-1, the J gene TRBJ2-5; D is possibly TRBD2 (5 bases). Trimming took 8 bases from V and 5 from J, leaving 12 bases between them. The CDR3 extends over 11 amino acids. Looked up from germline, CDR1 is SQVTM and CDR2 is ANQGSEA. For the CDR3, the DNA is TGCAGCATAATGCGGGTGGAGACCCAGTACTTC. Protein product: CSIMRVETQYF.

J is TRBJ2-1 and V is TRBV4-1; 8 bases agree with TRBD1. Looked up from germline, CDR1 is MGHRA and CDR2 is YSYEKL. The V segment lost 4 bases and the J segment 0 bases; nucleotides outside the gene matches: 11. The CDR3 runs to 18 residues. CDR3 loop: CASSPRWAGGLSYNEQFF. The CDR3 DNA follows: TGCGCCAGCAGCCCCCGGTGGGCAGGGGGCCTCTCCTACAATGAGCAGTTCTTC.

This clone turned up a few times. The chain is built from TRBV29-1 and TRBJ1-1; D ambiguous. The V and J ends lost 7 bases and 1 base respectively, with 10 bases between them. This CDR3 is built from 12 residues. Germline V gene data show CDR1 as SQVTM and CDR2 as ANQGSEA. The CDR3 is CSASTANTEAFF. As DNA, the CDR3 is TGCAGCGCCAGTACAGCGAACACTGAAGCTTTCTTT.

The rearrangement links TRBV19 to TRBJ1-1; D unclear. Between the trimmed V and J ends, which lost 7 bases and 4 bases, there was a span of 13 bases. Germline loops: CDR1 LNHDA, CDR2 SQIVND (reference sequence). The length of the CDR3 is 13 residues. This chain's CDR3 is CASIQRPVTEAFF. The DNA for the CDR3 is TGTGCCAGTATTCAAAGGCCGGTCACTGAAGCTTTCTTT.

This clone was observed once. The chain is built from TRBV5-4 and TRBJ1-1; D may be TRBD1 (5 bases). This CDR3 region has 15 residues. CDR1 is SGHNT, CDR2 YYREEE, per germline (reference sequence). Trimming took 2 bases from V and 1 from J, leaving 12 bases between them. CDR3 sequence (DNA): TGTGCCAGCAGCTTTGATTGGGGGGGGAACACTGAAGCTTTCTTT. It encodes CASSFDWGGNTEAFF.

The V call is TRBV29-1, the J call TRBJ2-1; 7 nucleotides agree with TRBD1. CDR3 length: 14 amino acids. With V trimmed by 6 bases and J by 4 bases, 9 bases remained unmatched. From germline, CDR1 is SQVTM and CDR2 ANQGSEA. CDR3 amino acids: CSVGQGVGYNEQFF. The CDR3 nucleotides are TGCAGCGTGGGTCAGGGGGTTGGGTACAATGAGCAGTTCTTC.

V usage is TRBV5-8 and J usage is TRBJ1-4, with a possible D match to TRBD1 (6 bases). There are 13 residues in the CDR3. Germline CDR1 SGHTS, CDR2 YDEGEE. V gave up 1 base and J gave up 7 bases, with 8 bases separating them. CDR3 in DNA: TGTGCCAGCAGCTTGATCAGGGGTGAAAAACTGTTTTTT. Amino acids: CASSLIRGEKLFF.

The chain uses TRBV7-6 and TRBJ1-3; D not certain. The CDR3 runs 15 residues. The V end lost 1 base, the J end lost 8 bases, and 15 bases lay between the germline ends. Germline CDR1 reads SGHVS; CDR2 reads FNYEAQ. This chain's CDR3 is CASSLGFNPEDTIYF. The CDR3 nucleotides read TGTGCCAGCAGCTTAGGCTTCAATCCGGAAGACACCATATATTTT.

The V and J genes are TRBV29-1 and TRBJ2-7; D gene ambiguous. Germline CDR1 is SQVTM and CDR2 is ANQGSEA. The length of the CDR3 is 11 residues. V was cut by 2 bases and J by 1 base, with 3 bases left in between. CDR3 sequence: CSVEMSYEQYF. CDR3 nucleotide sequence: TGCAGCGTTGAAATGTCCTACGAGCAGTACTTC.

This rearrangement joins TRBV6-1 to TRBJ1-5; no definite D call. In germline, CDR1 is MNHNS, CDR2 SASEGT. V lost 4 bases and J 4 bases, leaving 11 bases between the germline ends. This CDR3 region has 14 residues. Here the CDR3 reads CASSVWPSNQPQHF. The CDR3 DNA sequence: TGTGCCAGCAGTGTATGGCCGTCGAATCAGCCCCAGCATTTT.

The chain joins TRBV28 to TRBJ2-2; 7 bases align to TRBD2. Per the germline V gene, CDR1 is MDHEN and CDR2 is SYDVKM. The CDR3 runs 15 residues. J lost 5 bases, V lost 5 bases, and 8 bases had no gene match. As DNA, the CDR3 is TGTGCCAGCAGTCTTACTAGCGCGATTACCGGGGAGCTGTTTTTT. Residues: CASSLTSAITGELFF.

The chain recombines TRBV28 with TRBJ1-4; maybe TRBD1 (6 bases). The CDR3 runs 14 residues. V was trimmed by 10 bases and J by 7 bases, leaving 19 bases between them. CDR1 is MDHEN and CDR2 is SYDVKM in the germline V gene. Here the CDR3 reads CATCPGGLFEKLFF. For the CDR3, the DNA is TGTGCCACCTGTCCGGGGGGGCTGTTTGAAAAACTGTTTTTT.

The chain recombines TRBV27 with TRBJ2-7, with D perhaps TRBD1 or TRBD2 (6 bases each). The CDR3 length is 14 residues. V lost 6 bases and J 6 bases, leaving 18 bases between the germline ends. Germline CDR1 reads MNHEY; CDR2 reads SMNVEV (reference sequence). The CDR3 reads CASRGQPLGGEQYF. The CDR3 region has the DNA TGTGCCAGCAGAGGACAGCCCCTGGGGGGCGAGCAGTACTTC.

The rearrangement links TRBV12-2 to TRBJ2-2; the table names TRBD2, a call not compared with the DNA. TRBV12-2 has pseudogene status. CDR3 length: 17 amino acids. This CDR3 reads CASLRTSGTKNTGELFF. DNA for the CDR3: TGTGCAAGTCTCCGGACTAGCGGTACTAAGAACACCGGGGAGCTGTTTTTT.